The clone carrying this T cell receptor beta chain was seen at least ten times. Construction of the TCR beta libraries employed iRepertoire HTBI primers in conjunction with Arm-PCR of CDR3 regions. TCRdb processed the multiplex PCR reads anew with MiXCR; each CDR3 protein has one entry. The data show over 650,000 distinct CDR3 sequences, with around 30% seen just once and roughly 40% held by the top ten. These data belong to a study of regulatory T cells in long-lasting Graves disease. Time point defined: persistent/refractory GD, antithyroid drugs over 5 years with positive TRAb. RNA from PBMCs was the source of the TCR library. Germline-derived CDR1 and CDR2 are SGHTA and FQGTGA. CDR3 length: 12 residues. With 2 bases removed from V and 9 bases from J, the gap between germline ends came to 10 bases.

This clonotype was sampled from a female donor with Graves disease. The input for sequencing was peripheral blood mononuclear cells (PBMCs), taken when the disease was refractory, from a patient treated with antithyroid drugs. The chain couples TRBV7-3 to TRBJ2-5; unclear D gene. The CDR3 bases are TGTGCCAGCAGCTTAGGCTCCGGGCCCCAGTACTTC. Amino acid sequence: CASSLGSGPQYF.